The clone carrying this TCR beta chain occurred a few times. Its target is unknown. The naive CD8 subset, CD45RO-negative cells positively selected for CCR7, excluded terminally differentiated effector memory CD45RA+ cells. Authors' data handling: ImmunoSEQ supplied junction-only sequences lacking quality scores, so filtering was different. Here immunoSEQ multiplex PCR was the method, and the copy in TCRdb shows in-frame clones only, minus some. V and J calls and clone size are those listed in that table; D and trimming were worked out from the DNA. This sample has some 2 million clones, with roughly 95% found just once. Germline V gene sequence: CDR1 LNHDA, CDR2 SQIVND (reference sequence). Trimming left V 5 bases short and J 7 bases short, with 14 bases between. The length of the CDR3 is 13 residues. The sample is drawn from a study of shared clonotypes between healthy human individuals. Study-level points and caveats: Naive CD4 clonotypes overlapped across a few donors at approximately 5%.

The source of this sequence is a man aged 18 to 30 in good health. The sample was naive CD8+ T cells sorted from blood. The chain combines TRBV19 with TRBJ1-2, with a tentative D call TRBD1 (5 bases). CDR3 nucleotides: TGTGCCAGTAGTGCCTCGGGGGAAGGTGGCTACACCTTC. It yields the protein CASSASGEGGYTF.